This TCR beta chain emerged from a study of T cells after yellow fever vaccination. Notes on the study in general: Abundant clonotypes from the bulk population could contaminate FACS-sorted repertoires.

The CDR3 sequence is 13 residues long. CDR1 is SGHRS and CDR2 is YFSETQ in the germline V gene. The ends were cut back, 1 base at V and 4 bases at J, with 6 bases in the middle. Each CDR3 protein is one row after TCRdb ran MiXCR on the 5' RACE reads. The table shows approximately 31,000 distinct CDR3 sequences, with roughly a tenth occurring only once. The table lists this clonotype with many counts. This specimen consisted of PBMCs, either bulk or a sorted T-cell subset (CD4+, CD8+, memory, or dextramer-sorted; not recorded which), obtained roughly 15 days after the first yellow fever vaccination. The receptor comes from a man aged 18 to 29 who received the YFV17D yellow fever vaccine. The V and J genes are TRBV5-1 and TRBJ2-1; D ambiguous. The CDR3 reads CASSLWQYNEQFF. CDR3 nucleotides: TGCGCCAGCAGCTTGTGGCAGTACAATGAGCAGTTCTTC.